Shown below are 11 T cell receptor beta chains from a single sample sequenced in a study of T cell changes during pregnancy in multiple sclerosis. The table came from immunoSEQ multiplex PCR; TCRdb's copy has only in-frame clones and leaves some out. The table lists more than 25,000 clones, more than 80% of them singletons. The material was CD4+ T cells from peripheral blood mononuclear cells, obtained in the first trimester of pregnancy. The receptors come from a female donor with multiple sclerosis, enrolled in a pregnancy study.

The rearrangement joins TRBV5-1 to TRBJ1-6, with a tentative D call TRBD1 (5 bases). The germline V and J ends were trimmed by 2 bases and 4 bases, with 7 bases remaining between them. The CDR3 is made up of 14 amino acids. CDR1 and CDR2 (germline): SGHRS, YFSETQ. The chain's CDR3 is CASSLGTYNSPLHF. The CDR3 DNA is TGCGCCAGCAGCTTAGGGACTTATAATTCACCCCTCCACTTT.

This chain uses TRBV5-1 with TRBJ1-6; D perhaps matches TRBD1 (5 bases). With 10 bases removed from V and 7 bases from J, the gap between germline ends came to 15 bases. The CDR3 contains 13 residues. Looked up from germline, CDR1 is SGHRS and CDR2 is YFSETQ. CDR3 loop: CAEWGGRNSPLHF. CDR3 DNA sequence: TGCGCCGAGTGGGGGGGAAGGAATTCACCCCTCCACTTT.

The rearrangement links TRBV4-3 to TRBJ2-3; D might be TRBD1 (7 bases). Trimming took off 4 bases at V and 9 bases at J, with 17 bases between the two ends. Germline lookup yields CDR1 LGHNA and CDR2 YSLEER. The CDR3 has 14 residues. CDR3 nucleotide sequence: TGCGCCAGCAGCCGAAAAGAGGGGGCGGGGACGCAGTATTTT. Amino acid sequence: CASSRKEGAGTQYF.

The rearrangement links TRBV15 to TRBJ2-1, with 8 bases that match TRBD2. CDR1 LNHNV and CDR2 YYDKDF come from the germline V gene (reference sequence). After removal of 2 bases from V and 9 bases from J, the junction contained 6 bases not matched to a gene. This CDR3 has 14 residues. In DNA form, the CDR3 reads TGTGCCACCAGCAGATTTTCGGGGGGGCTTGAGCAGTTCTTC. The encoded protein is CATSRFSGGLEQFF.

The chain uses TRBV11-2 and TRBJ1-4; D is possibly TRBD1 (6 bases). Deletions cut 1 base from V and 8 bases from J, with 14 bases between. The length of the CDR3 is 15 residues. CDR1 is SGHAT, CDR2 FQNNGV, per germline. The chain's CDR3 is CASSLGSQGGEKLFF. CDR3 DNA: TGTGCCAGCAGCTTAGGTTCACAGGGAGGGGAAAAACTGTTTTTT.

The chain uses TRBV28 and TRBJ1-6; 7 positions match TRBD1. CDR3 length: 13 amino acids. Per germline, CDR1 MDHEN and CDR2 SYDVKM. The J segment lost 13 bases and the V segment lost 8 bases, leaving 11 bases of the junction unmatched. Here the CDR3 reads CASRDRAQGPLHF. CDR3 nucleotide sequence: TGTGCCAGCCGAGACAGGGCCCAGGGGCCCCTCCACTTT.

The rearrangement uses TRBV11-2 and TRBJ1-3; weak D call: TRBD1 (6 bases). The CDR3 sequence is 17 residues long. V lost 1 base to trimming and J lost 4 bases, with 17 bases between them. Per the germline V gene, CDR1 is SGHAT and CDR2 is FQNNGV. Written as DNA, the CDR3 is TGTGCCAGCAGCTTAGTTTACCAGGGGCTCGCGGGAAACACCATATATTTT. This translates into CASSLVYQGLAGNTIYF. The entire variable domain, with the rest obtained from reference TRBV11-2 and TRBJ1-3, is as follows: EAGVAQSPRYKIIEKRQSVAFWCNPISGHATLYWYQQILGQGPKLLIQFQNNGVVDDSQLPKDRFSAERLKGVDSTLKIQPAKLEDSAVYLCASSLVYQGLAGNTIYFGEGSWLTVV.

The rearrangement links TRBV11-3 to TRBJ2-7, with D tentatively TRBD1 (6 bases). The CDR3 has 13 amino acids. The V end lost 3 bases, the J end lost 8 bases, and 14 bases lay between the germline ends. Germline lookup yields CDR1 SGHNT and CDR2 YENEEA. The CDR3 sequence: CASSLTTGTKQYF. The CDR3 DNA sequence: TGTGCCAGCAGCTTGACCACCGGGACAAAGCAGTACTTC.

The V and J genes are TRBV28 and TRBJ1-6; 9 positions agree with TRBD1. Germline-derived CDR1 and CDR2 are MDHEN and SYDVKM. This CDR3 comprises 14 residues. J gave up 7 bases and V 7 bases, and 5 bases lay outside the gene matches. The CDR3 bases are TGTGCCAGCATTGCCGGGACAGGGAATTCACCCCTCCACTTT. Its protein is CASIAGTGNSPLHF.

The chain joins TRBV18 to TRBJ1-1; D is uncertain. The CDR3 runs 15 residues. Germline V gives CDR1 KGHSH, CDR2 LQKENI. Trimming removed 6 bases from V and 2 bases from J, with 16 bases in between. The CDR3 DNA follows: TGTGCCAGCTCGCCGAGGACTGTTTACAACACTGAAGCTTTCTTT. Translating it yields CASSPRTVYNTEAFF. Complete variable domain (other parts from reference TRBV18 and TRBJ1-1): NAGVMQNPRHLVRRRGQEARLRCSPMKGHSHVYWYRQLPEEGLKFMVYLQKENIIDESGMPKERFSAEFPKEGPSILRIQQVVRGDSAAYFCASSPRTVYNTEAFFGQGTRLTVV.

The CDR3 DNA is TGTGCCAGCAGTGGCGAACAGGGGGCTGAAGCTTTCTTT. It specifies CASSGEQGAEAFF. The V call is TRBV2, the J call TRBJ1-1, with 8 bases identical to TRBD1. CDR3 length: 13 amino acids. Germline loops: CDR1 SNHLY, CDR2 FYNNEI. V lost 4 bases to trimming and J lost 6 bases; unmatched junction nucleotides: 4.